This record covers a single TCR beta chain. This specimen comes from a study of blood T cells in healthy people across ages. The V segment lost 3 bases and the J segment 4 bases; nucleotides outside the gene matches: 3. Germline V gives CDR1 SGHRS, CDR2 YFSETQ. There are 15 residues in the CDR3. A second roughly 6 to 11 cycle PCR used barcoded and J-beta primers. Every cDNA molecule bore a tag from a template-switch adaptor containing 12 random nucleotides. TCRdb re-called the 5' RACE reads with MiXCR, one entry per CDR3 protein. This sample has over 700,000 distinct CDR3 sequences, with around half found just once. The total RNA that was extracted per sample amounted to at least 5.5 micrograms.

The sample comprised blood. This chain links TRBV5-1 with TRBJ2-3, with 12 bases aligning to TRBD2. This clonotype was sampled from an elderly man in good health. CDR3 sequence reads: CASSYLAGGADTQYF. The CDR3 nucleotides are TGCGCCAGCAGCTACCTAGCGGGAGGGGCAGATACGCAGTATTTT.